The entry below gives a single T cell receptor (beta chain) sequence along with its context. This specimen belongs to a study of cytomegalovirus exposure and HLA in healthy donors. This PCR relied on a set of 60 Vbeta primers and 13 Jbeta primers. Libraries were prepared by immunoSEQ multiplex PCR; TCRdb keeps only in-frame clonotypes and omits some of them. With 120,000 or so clones in the sample, the ten largest clones hold approximately 3.9%. Germline V CDR1 and CDR2: SGHAT, FQNNGV. The CDR3 consists of 12 residues. V lost 4 bases and J 4 bases, leaving 7 bases between the germline ends. Although they were nominally healthy when sampled, donors likely had unrecorded immune exposures.

The sample taken for sequencing was PBMCs. The TCR was taken from a man between 18 and 29 years old in good health and CMV-seronegative. This chain links TRBV11-2 with TRBJ1-2; D is unclear. This chain's CDR3 is CASSSESYGYTF. CDR3 in DNA: TGTGCCAGCAGCTCTGAGTCCTATGGCTACACCTTC.